One and the same sample provided the 18 T cell receptor beta chains below, sequenced in a study of control samples from healthy donors and cancer patients. Profiled with immunoSEQ multiplex PCR; TCRdb holds only in-frame clones, not every one. The table has around 160,000 clones, 80% to 95% seen once. The sequenced material came from blood. The receptors here all came from a man aged 18 to 30 in good health.

Comments on this clone: Different DNA sequences within this sample yield the same CDR3. The chain recombines TRBV13 with TRBJ2-2; D may be TRBD1 or TRBD2 (6 bases each). CDR1 and CDR2 (germline): PRHDT, FYEKMQ (reference sequence). V shed 0 bases and J shed 1 base, with 12 bases lying between them. The CDR3 totals 17 residues. The DNA of the CDR3 is TGTGCCAGCAGCTTAGGTGGGGGGCAGGGGAACACCGGGGAGCTGTTTTTT. It codes for CASSLGGGQGNTGELFF.

The chain uses TRBV4-1 and TRBJ2-7; 10 bases match TRBD2. Germline values: CDR1 MGHRA, CDR2 YSYEKL. This CDR3 has 20 amino acids. Trimming took 2 bases from V and 0 from J; bases not matched to a gene: 16. In DNA form, the CDR3 reads TGCGCCAGCAGCCAAAACAGAGCTGGTACCGGGACTAGCGACTCCTACGAGCAGTACTTC. Residues: CASSQNRAGTGTSDSYEQYF.

The gene calls are TRBV5-4 and TRBJ1-1, with D possibly matching TRBD1 (6 bases). The CDR3 covers 15 residues. Germline V gives CDR1 SGHNT, CDR2 YYREEE (reference sequence). The germline V and J ends were trimmed by 1 base and 4 bases, with 14 bases remaining between them. The CDR3 spells CASSLPPGAGTEAFF. The CDR3 DNA sequence: TGTGCCAGCAGCTTGCCGCCAGGGGCTGGCACTGAAGCTTTCTTT. The full variable domain, in which reference TRBV5-4 and TRBJ1-1 provide the parts outside the CDR3, is ETGVTQSPTHLIKTRGQQVTLRCSSQSGHNTVSWYQQALGQGPQFIFQYYREEENGRGNFPPRFSGLQFPNYSSELNVNALELDDSALYLCASSLPPGAGTEAFFGQGTRLTVV.

The chain carries TRBV6-1 and TRBJ2-1; D remains unclear. This CDR3 spans 16 amino acids. Looked up from germline, CDR1 is MNHNS and CDR2 is SASEGT. The V end lost 1 base, the J end lost 5 bases, and 15 bases lay between the germline ends. CDR3 sequence (DNA): TGTGCCAGCAGTGAAGAGGGTCCCATCGATAACAATGAGCAGTTCTTC. Its translation is CASSEEGPIDNNEQFF.

The chain uses TRBV5-1 and TRBJ1-2, with 7 bases aligning to TRBD1. This CDR3 has 13 amino acids. The V gene end was trimmed by 2 bases and the J gene end by 4 bases; junction bases not matched to a gene: 2. The germline CDR1 and CDR2 sequences are SGHRS and YFSETQ. The CDR3 loop reads CASSLQGSYGYTF. DNA of the CDR3: TGCGCCAGCAGCTTACAGGGGAGCTATGGCTACACCTTC.

The chain links TRBV21-1 to TRBJ1-5; TRBD1, the table's D call, was not compared with the DNA. TRBV21-1 is tagged as a pseudogene. The CDR3 runs 16 residues. The CDR3 sequence: CASSTYRVCGNQPQHF. DNA of the CDR3: TGTGCCAGCAGCACCTACAGGGTTTGCGGCAATCAGCCCCAGCATTTT.

This chain connects TRBV27 to TRBJ1-6; D remains unclear. CDR3 length: 13 residues. Germline values: CDR1 MNHEY, CDR2 SMNVEV (reference sequence). Trimming stripped 2 bases from V and 9 bases from J, with 8 bases between. The CDR3 coding sequence is TGTGCCAGCAGTTTAAATTGGAGTTCACCCCTCCACTTT. Residues: CASSLNWSSPLHF.

This clone is a singleton in its sample. V and J are TRBV6-5 and TRBJ2-7; 7 bases match TRBD2. V gave up 2 bases and J gave up 3 bases; unmatched junction bases: 10. The CDR3 is made up of 16 amino acids. Per germline, CDR1 MNHEY and CDR2 SVGAGI. CDR3 protein: CASSYHGEGGVYEQYF. CDR3 coding DNA: TGTGCCAGCAGTTACCACGGAGAGGGAGGGGTCTACGAGCAGTACTTC.

The J gene is TRBJ2-1, the V gene TRBV30; the D call may be TRBD1 or TRBD2 (6 bases each). Germline V lookup: CDR1 GTSNPN, CDR2 SVGIG (reference sequence). The CDR3 is 14 amino acids. Trimming left V 3 bases short and J 6 bases short, with 15 bases between. The CDR3 nucleotides are TGTGCCTGGAGGGACATCAGGGGACTCAATGAGCAGTTCTTC. Its protein product is CAWRDIRGLNEQFF. The full variable domain, in which reference TRBV30 and TRBJ2-1 provide the parts outside the CDR3, is SQTIHQWPATLVQPVGSPLSLECTVEGTSNPNLYWYRQAAGRGLQLLFYSVGIGQISSEVPQNLSASRPQDRQFILSSKKLLLSDSGFYLCAWRDIRGLNEQFFGPGTRLTVL.

The chain has TRBV20-1 and TRBJ2-1, with no clear D. CDR3 size: 11 residues. V was trimmed by 6 bases and J by 10 bases, leaving 13 bases between them. CDR1 is DFQATT, CDR2 SNEGSKA, per germline (reference sequence). CDR3 DNA: TGCAGTGCCCTCCGGTTGGGGGAGCAGTTCTTC. Residues: CSALRLGEQFF.

This chain joins TRBV10-2 and TRBJ1-2, with a tentative D call TRBD1 (5 bases). V was clipped by 4 bases and J by 6 bases, with 15 bases between them. The V gene's germline CDR1 is WSHSY and CDR2 SAAADI. The CDR3 has 14 amino acids. This chain's CDR3 is CASSGQPGSDGYTF. In DNA form, the CDR3 reads TGCGCCAGCAGTGGACAGCCGGGCAGTGATGGCTACACCTTC.

V gene TRBV12-5 combines with J gene TRBJ1-2; tentatively, D is TRBD1 (6 bases). The CDR3 covers 15 residues. CDR1 and CDR2 (germline): LGHNT, FRNRAP. Trimming pared 3 bases from V and 4 bases from J, leaving 15 bases between. The CDR3 DNA reads as TGTGCTAGTGGTTTAGTCTCGGGACAAAGCTATGGCTACACCTTC. Translating gives CASGLVSGQSYGYTF.

The chain carries TRBV29-1 and TRBJ2-3, with 9 bases aligning to TRBD1. Germline V lookup: CDR1 SQVTM, CDR2 ANQGSEA. The CDR3 is made up of 15 amino acids. V trimming: 3 bases; J trimming: 4 bases; junction bases outside the gene matches: 8. Here the CDR3 reads CSVDPTGGLSDTQYF. CDR3 nucleotides: TGCAGCGTTGACCCTACAGGGGGCTTATCAGATACGCAGTATTTT.

The J gene is TRBJ2-2, the V gene TRBV5-4; D is perhaps TRBD2 (6 bases). V was clipped by 0 bases and J by 5 bases, with 20 bases between them. Germline lookup yields CDR1 SGHNT and CDR2 YYREEE (reference sequence). CDR3 size: 18 residues. The CDR3: CASSLAGAAGVNTGELFF. CDR3 DNA sequence: TGTGCCAGCAGCTTGGCCGGGGCAGCGGGTGTGAATACCGGGGAGCTGTTTTTT.

This chain uses TRBV5-5 with TRBJ1-1; D possibly corresponds to TRBD1 (6 bases). Germline V CDR1 and CDR2: SGHKS, YYEKEE (reference sequence). This CDR3 has 15 amino acids. V shed 0 bases and J shed 6 bases, with 15 bases lying between them. Here the CDR3 reads CASSLAGGLYSEAFF. The CDR3 nucleotides read TGTGCCAGCAGCTTGGCCGGGGGGCTCTATTCTGAAGCTTTCTTT. Supplemented by reference TRBV5-5 and TRBJ1-1, the full variable domain reads DAGVTQSPTHLIKTRGQQVTLRCSPISGHKSVSWYQQVLGQGPQFIFQYYEKEERGRGNFPDRFSARQFPNYSSELNVNALLLGDSALYLCASSLAGGLYSEAFFGQGTRLTVV.

A note on this clone: Other DNA sequences within the sample encode an identical CDR3. V gene TRBV29-1 combines with J gene TRBJ2-7; 9 bases match TRBD1. The CDR3 contains 12 residues. V was pared by 4 bases and J by 3 bases, with 1 base of the junction left unmatched. Looked up from germline, CDR1 is SQVTM and CDR2 is ANQGSEA. This chain's CDR3 is CSVVGQGYEQYF. In DNA, the CDR3 is TGCAGCGTTGTGGGACAGGGCTACGAGCAGTACTTC.

The chain combines TRBV12-5 with TRBJ1-2, with TRBD1 as a possible D gene (5 bases). Germline CDR1 and CDR2: LGHNT and FRNRAP. The CDR3 contains 17 residues. The V end was cut by 6 bases, the J end by 5 bases, with 25 bases between. Written as DNA, the CDR3 is TGTGCTAGTGGCTTCACAGGTATAGGAGCTGGGTATTATGGCTACACCTTC. Its protein is CASGFTGIGAGYYGYTF.

The chain employs TRBV16 and TRBJ2-6; D is undetermined. The germline V and J ends were trimmed by 1 base and 0 bases, with 10 bases remaining between them. Germline V gives CDR1 KGHSY, CDR2 FQNENV. The CDR3 consists of 17 residues. The CDR3 loop is CASSQWSQNSGANVLTF. The CDR3 DNA reads TGTGCCAGCAGCCAATGGTCACAGAACTCTGGGGCCAACGTCCTGACTTTC.